This entry describes one T cell receptor (beta chain). The data were taken from a study of cytomegalovirus exposure and HLA in healthy donors. Primers: 60 Vbeta forward and 13 Jbeta reverse. Libraries were prepared by immunoSEQ multiplex PCR; TCRdb keeps only in-frame clonotypes and omits some of them. The sample has 150,000 or so clones; around 73% are singletons. The CDR3 is made up of 16 amino acids. Deletions cut 0 bases from V and 4 bases from J, with 14 bases between. Per germline, CDR1 SGHRS and CDR2 YFSETQ. The clonotype was recovered from a woman under 30 in good health and CMV-seronegative. J is TRBJ2-1 and V is TRBV5-1, with D unclear. Input material: PBMCs. Here the CDR3 reads CASSLVYIRLYNEQFF. As DNA, the CDR3 is TGCGCCAGCAGCTTGGTCTATATCCGCCTTTACAATGAGCAGTTCTTC.